This T cell receptor (beta chain) was identified in a study of response to subunit inactivated influenza vaccine. Each CDR3 protein is one row after TCRdb ran MiXCR on the RT-PCR reads. The sample shows 600,000 to 700,000 distinct CDR3 sequences, 14% of them seen only once. This clonotype has more than one count but fewer than ten. V gave up 1 base and J gave up 6 bases, with 10 bases separating them. The CDR3 length is 14 residues. The V gene's germline CDR1 is SGHTA and CDR2 FQGNSA. The chain couples TRBV7-2 to TRBJ2-1; maybe TRBD2 (7 bases). This TCR derives from a man aged 50-60 years who received an inactivated influenza vaccine. The sequenced sample was PBMCs from blood, obtained 14 days before vaccination. CDR3 DNA sequence: TGTGCCAGCAGCTTAGTGGGGGGGCGCAATGAGCAGTTCTTC. As protein: CASSLVGGRNEQFF.